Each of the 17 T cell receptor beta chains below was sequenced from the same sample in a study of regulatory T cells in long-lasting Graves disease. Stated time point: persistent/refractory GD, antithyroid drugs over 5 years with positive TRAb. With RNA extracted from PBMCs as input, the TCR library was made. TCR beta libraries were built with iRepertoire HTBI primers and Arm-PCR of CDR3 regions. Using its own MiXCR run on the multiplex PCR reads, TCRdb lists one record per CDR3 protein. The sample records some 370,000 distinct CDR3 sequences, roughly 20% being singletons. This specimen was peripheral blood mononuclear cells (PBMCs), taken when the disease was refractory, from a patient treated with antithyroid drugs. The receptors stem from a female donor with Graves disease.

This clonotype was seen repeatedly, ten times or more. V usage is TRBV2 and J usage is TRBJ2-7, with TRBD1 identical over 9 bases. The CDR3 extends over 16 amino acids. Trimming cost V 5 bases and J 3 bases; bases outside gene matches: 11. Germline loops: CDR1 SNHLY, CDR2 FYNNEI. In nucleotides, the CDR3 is TGTGCCAGCAGTTCCGAATGGGACAGGGTGGTCTACGAGCAGTACTTC. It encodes CASSSEWDRVVYEQYF.

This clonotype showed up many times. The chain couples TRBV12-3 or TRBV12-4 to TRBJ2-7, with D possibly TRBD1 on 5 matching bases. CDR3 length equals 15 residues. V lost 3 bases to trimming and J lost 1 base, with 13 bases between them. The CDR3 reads CASSLVGPKSYEQYF. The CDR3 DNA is TGTGCCAGCAGTTTGGTGGGGCCCAAGTCCTACGAGCAGTACTTC.

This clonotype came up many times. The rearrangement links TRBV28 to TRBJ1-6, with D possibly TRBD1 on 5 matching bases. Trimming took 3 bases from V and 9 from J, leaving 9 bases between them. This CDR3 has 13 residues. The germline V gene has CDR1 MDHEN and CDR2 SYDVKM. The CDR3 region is CASSFRGSSPLHF. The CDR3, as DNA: TGTGCCAGCAGTTTTAGGGGATCTTCACCCCTCCACTTT.

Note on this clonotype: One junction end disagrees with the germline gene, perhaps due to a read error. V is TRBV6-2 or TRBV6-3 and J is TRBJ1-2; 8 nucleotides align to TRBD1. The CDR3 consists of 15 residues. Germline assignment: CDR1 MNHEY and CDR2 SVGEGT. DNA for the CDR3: TGTGCCGGCAGGACAGGGCCCACTACCCTCTATGGCTACACCTTC. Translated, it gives CAGRTGPTTLYGYTF.

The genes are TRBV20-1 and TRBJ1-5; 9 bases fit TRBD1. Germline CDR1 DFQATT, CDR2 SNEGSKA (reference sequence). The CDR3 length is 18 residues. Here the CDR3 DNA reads TGCAGCGCCGCGGAACCGGGACAGGGAGGTGTGAGGGATCAGCCCCAGCATTTT. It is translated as CSAAEPGQGGVRDQPQHF.

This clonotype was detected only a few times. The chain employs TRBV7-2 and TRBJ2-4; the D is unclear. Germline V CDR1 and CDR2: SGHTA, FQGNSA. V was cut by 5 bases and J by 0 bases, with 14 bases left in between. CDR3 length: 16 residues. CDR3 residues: CASSEQPTLAKNIQYF. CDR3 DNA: TGTGCCAGCAGCGAACAGCCTACCCTAGCCAAAAACATTCAGTACTTC.

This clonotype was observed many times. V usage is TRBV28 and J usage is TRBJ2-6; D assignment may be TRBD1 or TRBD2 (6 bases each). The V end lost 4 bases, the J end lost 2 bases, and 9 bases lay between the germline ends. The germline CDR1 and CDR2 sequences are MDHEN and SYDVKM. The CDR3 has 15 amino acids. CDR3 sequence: CASSWGAPGANVLTF. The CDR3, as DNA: TGTGCCAGCAGTTGGGGGGCCCCTGGGGCCAACGTCCTGACTTTC.

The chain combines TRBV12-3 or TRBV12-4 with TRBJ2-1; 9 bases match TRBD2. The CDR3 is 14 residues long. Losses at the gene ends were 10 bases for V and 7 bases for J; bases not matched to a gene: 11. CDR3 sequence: CATNLLAGGNEQFF. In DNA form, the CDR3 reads TGTGCCACTAACTTACTAGCGGGCGGGAATGAGCAGTTCTTC.

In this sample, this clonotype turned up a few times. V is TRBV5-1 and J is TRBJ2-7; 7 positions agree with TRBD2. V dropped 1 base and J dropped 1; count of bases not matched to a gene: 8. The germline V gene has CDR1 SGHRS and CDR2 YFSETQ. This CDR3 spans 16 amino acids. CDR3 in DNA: TGCGCCAGCAGCTTGTCTGCGGGAGCCTCTTCCTACGAGCAGTACTTC. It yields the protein CASSLSAGASSYEQYF.

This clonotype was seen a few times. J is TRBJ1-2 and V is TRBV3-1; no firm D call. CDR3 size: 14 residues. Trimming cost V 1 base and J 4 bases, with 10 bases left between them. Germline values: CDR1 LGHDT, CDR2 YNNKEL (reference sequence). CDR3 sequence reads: CASSQVPGGYGYTF. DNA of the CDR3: TGTGCCAGCAGCCAAGTTCCGGGAGGCTATGGCTACACCTTC.

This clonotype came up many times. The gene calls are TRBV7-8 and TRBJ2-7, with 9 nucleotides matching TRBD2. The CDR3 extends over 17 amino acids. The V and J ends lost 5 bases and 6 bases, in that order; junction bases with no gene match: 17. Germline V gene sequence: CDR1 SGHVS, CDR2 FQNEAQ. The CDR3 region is CASSPYVVAGVFLEQYF. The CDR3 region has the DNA TGTGCCAGCAGCCCGTACGTGGTAGCGGGAGTTTTTCTCGAGCAGTACTTC.

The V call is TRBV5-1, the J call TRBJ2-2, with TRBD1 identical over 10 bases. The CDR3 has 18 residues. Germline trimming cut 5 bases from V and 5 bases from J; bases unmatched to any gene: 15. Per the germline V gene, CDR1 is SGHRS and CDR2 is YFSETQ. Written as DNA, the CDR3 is TGCGCCAGCAGTCGTAACATTGGACGGGACAGGGGTACCGGGGAGCTGTTTTTT. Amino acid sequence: CASSRNIGRDRGTGELFF.

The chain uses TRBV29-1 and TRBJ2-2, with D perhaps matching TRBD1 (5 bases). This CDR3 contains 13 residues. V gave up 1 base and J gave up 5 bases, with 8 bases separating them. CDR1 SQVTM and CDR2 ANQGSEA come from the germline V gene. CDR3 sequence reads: CSVEVQGTGELFF. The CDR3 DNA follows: TGCAGCGTTGAAGTCCAGGGAACCGGGGAGCTGTTTTTT.

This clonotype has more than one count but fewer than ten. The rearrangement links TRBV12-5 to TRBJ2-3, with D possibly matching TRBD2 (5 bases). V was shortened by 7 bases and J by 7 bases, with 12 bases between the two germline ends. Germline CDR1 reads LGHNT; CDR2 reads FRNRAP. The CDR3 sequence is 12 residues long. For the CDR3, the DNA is TGTGCTAGTGCCTTGGGAGCGAATACGCAGTATTTT. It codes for CASALGANTQYF. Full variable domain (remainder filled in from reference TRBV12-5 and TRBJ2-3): DARVTQTPRHKVTEMGQEVTMRCQPILGHNTVFWYRQTMMQGLELLAYFRNRAPLDDSGMPKDRFSAEMPDATLATLKIQPSEPRDSAVYFCASALGANTQYFGPGTRLTVL.

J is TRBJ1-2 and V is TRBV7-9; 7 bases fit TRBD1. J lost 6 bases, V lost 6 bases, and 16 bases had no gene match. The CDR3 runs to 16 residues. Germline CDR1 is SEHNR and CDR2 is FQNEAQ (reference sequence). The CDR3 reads CASSFIPDRTGDGYTF. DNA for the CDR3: TGTGCCAGCAGTTTTATCCCGGACAGGACCGGTGATGGCTACACCTTC.

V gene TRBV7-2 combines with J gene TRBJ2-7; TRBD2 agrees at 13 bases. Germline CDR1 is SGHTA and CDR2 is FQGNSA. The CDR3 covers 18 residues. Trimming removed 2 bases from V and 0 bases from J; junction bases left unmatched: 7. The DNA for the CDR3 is TGTGCCAGCAGCTTACGGCCGGGACTAGCGGGAAGCTCCTACGAGCAGTACTTC. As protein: CASSLRPGLAGSSYEQYF. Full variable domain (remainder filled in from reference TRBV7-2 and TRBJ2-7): GAGVSQSPSNKVTEKGKDVELRCDPISGHTALYWYRQSLGQGLEFLIYFQGNSAPDKSGLPSDRFSAERTGGSVSTLTIQRTQQEDSAVYLCASSLRPGLAGSSYEQYFGPGTRLTVT.

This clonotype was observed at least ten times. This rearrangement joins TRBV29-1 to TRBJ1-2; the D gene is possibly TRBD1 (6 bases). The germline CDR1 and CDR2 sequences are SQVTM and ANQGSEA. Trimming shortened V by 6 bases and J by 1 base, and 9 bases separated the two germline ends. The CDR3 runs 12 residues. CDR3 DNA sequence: TGCAGCGTCTCGGACAGTAACTATGGCTACACCTTC. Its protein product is CSVSDSNYGYTF.